The 21 T cell receptor beta chains below all came from one sample that was sequenced in a study of T cell repertoires in cytomegalovirus infection. Their target antigens are unknown. TCRdb analysed the reads with MiXCR anew, one entry per CDR3 protein. The sample holds approximately 110,000 distinct CDR3 sequences; about 9.5% are singletons and the top ten take 31%. Specimen: PBMCs, sequenced either directly or after in vitro stimulation (not recorded which). The origin of the receptors is a human donor in good health (CMV status not recorded). Some clones in this sample may be carry-over from other donors' samples.

The V gene is TRBV5-8, the J gene TRBJ1-2; D gene uncertain. CDR1 is SGHTS, CDR2 YDEGEE, per germline. The CDR3 runs to 13 residues. V was trimmed by 0 bases and J by 8 bases, leaving 11 bases between them. The DNA of the CDR3 is TGTGCCAGCAGCTTGGTCCCCCCTGAAGGCTACACCTTC. Translation: CASSLVPPEGYTF. Full variable domain (rest looked up from reference TRBV5-8 and TRBJ1-2): EAGVTQSPTHLIKTRGQQATLRCSPISGHTSVYWYQQALGLGLQFLLWYDEGEERNRGNFPPRFSGRQFPNYSSELNVNALELEDSALYLCASSLVPPEGYTFGSGTRLTVV.

This clonotype turned up a few times. The chain carries TRBV19 and TRBJ2-7, with 7 bases aligning to TRBD1. The V segment lost 6 bases and the J segment 3 bases; nucleotides outside the gene matches: 11. Germline V gene data show CDR1 as LNHDA and CDR2 as SQIVND (reference sequence). This CDR3 is built from 15 residues. CDR3 nucleotides: TGTGCCAGTAGCCGCCGGACAGGCCTAGGCTACGAGCAGTACTTC. It is translated as CASSRRTGLGYEQYF.

Concerning this clonotype: Sequence at one end of the junction differs from germline and may be a read error. The rearrangement links TRBV12-3 or TRBV12-4 to TRBJ1-1, with D unresolved. This CDR3 spans 11 amino acids. CDR3 nucleotides: TGTGCCAGCAGTCAAGACATTGAAGCTTTATTT. Its translation: CASSQDIEALF.

In this sample, this clonotype turned up a few times. The V and J genes are TRBV6-1 and TRBJ1-1; maybe TRBD1 (5 bases). CDR3 length equals 13 residues. V was trimmed by 8 bases and J by 6 bases, leaving 16 bases between them. Germline V lookup: CDR1 MNHNS, CDR2 SASEGT. This chain's CDR3 is CASLQGIVPEAFF. The CDR3 coding sequence is TGTGCCAGCCTCCAGGGCATTGTCCCTGAAGCTTTCTTT.

This clonotype was picked up many times. This sequence joins TRBV7-6 and TRBJ2-2; 10 bases are a match to TRBD2. The ends lost 1 base at V and 0 bases at J; junction bases unmatched: 8. Germline V gives CDR1 SGHVS, CDR2 FNYEAQ. The CDR3 spans 19 residues. The CDR3 here is CASSLVPLAGETNTGELFF. CDR3 nucleotides: TGTGCCAGCAGCTTAGTTCCCCTAGCGGGAGAGACGAACACCGGGGAGCTGTTTTTT.

This clonotype was seen at least ten times. The chain employs TRBV6-2 or TRBV6-3 and TRBJ2-1, with 7 nucleotides matching TRBD1. The V gene end was trimmed by 6 bases and the J gene end by 4 bases; junction bases not matched to a gene: 6. The CDR3 length is 14 residues. Germline CDR1 MNHEY, CDR2 SVGEGT. The DNA for the CDR3 is TGTGCCAGCAGCGGACAGGATACATACAATGAGCAGTTCTTC. Residues: CASSGQDTYNEQFF.

The chain links TRBV7-9 to TRBJ2-7, with 7 bases identical to TRBD2. Trimming cost V 2 bases and J 6 bases; bases outside gene matches: 4. Germline V gene lookup returns CDR1 SEHNR and CDR2 FQNEAQ (reference sequence). The length of the CDR3 is 13 residues. DNA of the CDR3: TGTGCCAGCAGCTTATCGGGAGGTAGCGAGCAGTACTTC. Translating it yields CASSLSGGSEQYF.

The table lists this clonotype with many counts. The chain links TRBV7-2 to TRBJ2-1, with TRBD2 matching 8 bases. Germline V gene lookup returns CDR1 SGHTA and CDR2 FQGNSA. Germline trimming cut 5 bases from V and 7 bases from J; bases unmatched to any gene: 16. The CDR3 runs to 17 residues. Here the CDR3 DNA reads TGTGCCAGCAGCCTTGTGGCAGCGGGAGATCTGGGGAATGAGCAGTTCTTC. It specifies CASSLVAAGDLGNEQFF.

This clonotype was seen a handful of times. The chain joins TRBV19 to TRBJ2-6; TRBD2 might be the D (5 bases). The germline gives CDR1 LNHDA, CDR2 SQIVND (reference sequence). The CDR3 covers 16 residues. V was pared by 6 bases and J by 1 base, with 13 bases between. DNA of the CDR3: TGTGCCAGTAGGCCCTTTGGGAGATCTGGGGCCAACGTCCTGACTTTC. This gives the protein CASRPFGRSGANVLTF.

This clonotype showed up just once. The chain has TRBV19 and TRBJ2-7, with D possibly TRBD1 on 6 matching bases. The V end lost 3 bases, the J end lost 6 bases, and 12 bases lay between the germline ends. This CDR3 has 13 amino acids. The germline gives CDR1 LNHDA, CDR2 SQIVND (reference sequence). The CDR3 loop is CASSMGMGAEQYV. DNA of the CDR3: TGTGCCAGTAGTATGGGGATGGGGGCCGAGCAGTACGTC.

The V gene is TRBV10-3, the J gene TRBJ1-2, with a possible D match to TRBD1 (5 bases). This CDR3 spans 13 amino acids. Trimming cost V 3 bases and J 6 bases, with 11 bases left between them. The V gene's germline CDR1 is ENHRY and CDR2 SYGVKD. The CDR3 coding sequence is TGTGCCATCAGTGACGACAGAGGGGATGGCTACACCTTC. It is translated as CAISDDRGDGYTF.

Ten or more counts support this clonotype. V and J are TRBV11-2 and TRBJ2-7; D ambiguous. Between the trimmed V and J ends, which lost 1 base and 3 bases, there was a span of 10 bases. The V gene's germline CDR1 is SGHAT and CDR2 FQNNGV. The CDR3 sequence is 14 residues long. This chain's CDR3 is CASSLASVDYEQYF. The CDR3 DNA follows: TGTGCCAGCAGCTTAGCATCAGTCGACTACGAGCAGTACTTC.

This clonotype showed up just a few times. The rearrangement joins TRBV7-9 to TRBJ1-2; D unresolved. The CDR3 consists of 11 residues. CDR1 and CDR2 (germline): SEHNR, FQNEAQ (reference sequence). V lost 8 bases and J lost 7, with 11 bases in between. Here the CDR3 DNA reads TGTGCCAGCGGGAGCTTGGGTGGCTACACCTTC. Translating gives CASGSLGGYTF.

In its sample, this clonotype was seen many times. The chain links TRBV24-1 to TRBJ2-2; 9 bases fit TRBD1. Losses at the gene ends were 5 bases for V and 6 bases for J; bases not matched to a gene: 6. Germline lookup yields CDR1 KGHDR and CDR2 SFDVKD. The CDR3 spans 15 residues. The CDR3 DNA is TGTGCCACCAGTGCGGAACAGGGGGCCGCCGGGGAGCTGTTTTTT. Protein product: CATSAEQGAAGELFF.

This clonotype was counted ten times or more. The chain links TRBV23-1 to TRBJ1-6; TRBD1 aligns across 7 bases. TRBV23-1 is filed as an ORF, its function uncertain. With V trimmed by 5 bases and J by 6 bases, 13 bases remained unmatched. This CDR3 contains 17 residues. The DNA of the CDR3 is TGCGCCAGCAGTTTTCTTCCTCCGGGACAGCTTAATTCACCCCTCCACTTT. Translation: CASSFLPPGQLNSPLHF.

The genes are TRBV5-8 and TRBJ2-5; D is perhaps TRBD2 (5 bases). V gave up 4 bases and J gave up 0 bases, with 19 bases separating them. Per germline, CDR1 SGHTS and CDR2 YDEGEE. This CDR3 has 17 amino acids. The CDR3 sequence: CASSTYPDPRDQETQYF. In DNA form, the CDR3 reads TGTGCCAGCAGCACGTACCCGGACCCGAGGGACCAAGAGACCCAGTACTTC. The full variable domain, with the rest looked up from reference TRBV5-8 and TRBJ2-5, is EAGVTQSPTHLIKTRGQQATLRCSPISGHTSVYWYQQALGLGLQFLLWYDEGEERNRGNFPPRFSGRQFPNYSSELNVNALELEDSALYLCASSTYPDPRDQETQYFGPGTRLLVL.

Many counts were recorded for this clonotype. The J gene is TRBJ2-3, the V gene TRBV11-3; 10 positions agree with TRBD2. The V gene end was trimmed by 0 bases and the J gene end by 4 bases; junction bases not matched to a gene: 7. Germline CDR1 and CDR2: SGHNT and YENEEA. This CDR3 has 17 amino acids. CDR3 DNA: TGTGCCAGCAGCTTAGATTCTAGCGGGAGAGCGGCAGATACGCAGTATTTT. Translation: CASSLDSSGRAADTQYF.

This clonotype was observed a few times. CDR3 amino acids: CASSTTGYNEQFF. The CDR3 region has the DNA TGTGCCAGCAGTACCACAGGGTACAATGAGCAGTTCTTC. The rearrangement uses TRBV2 and TRBJ2-1, with D possibly matching TRBD1 (6 bases). The CDR3 runs 13 residues. V lost 5 bases, J lost 4 bases, and 9 bases lay in between. Germline lookup yields CDR1 SNHLY and CDR2 FYNNEI.

The chain couples TRBV27 to TRBJ1-5; the D gene is possibly TRBD1 (6 bases). Between the trimmed V and J ends, which lost 5 bases and 11 bases, there was a span of 16 bases. This CDR3 has 13 residues. The V gene's germline CDR1 is MNHEY and CDR2 SMNVEV (reference sequence). This chain's CDR3 is CASSAGTHRAQHF. CDR3 sequence (DNA): TGTGCCAGCAGTGCGGGAACCCACAGGGCCCAGCATTTT.

V usage is TRBV6-6 and J usage is TRBJ1-2; weak D call: TRBD1 (5 bases). The V end was cut by 5 bases, the J end by 4 bases, with 11 bases between. The CDR3 spans 13 residues. CDR1 and CDR2 from the germline V gene are MNHNY and SVGAGI (reference sequence). CDR3 sequence (DNA): TGTGCCAGCAGTGTTTGGGGACCCTATGGCTACACCTTC. Encoded protein: CASSVWGPYGYTF.

This clonotype has ten or more counts. The chain recombines TRBV7-3 with TRBJ2-5; the D is unclear. With 5 bases removed from V and 2 bases from J, the gap between germline ends came to 9 bases. In germline, CDR1 is SGHTA, CDR2 FQGTGA. This CDR3 has 13 amino acids. The CDR3, as DNA: TGTGCCAGCAGCACCGACGGTCAAGAGACCCAGTACTTC. It specifies CASSTDGQETQYF. The full variable domain, rest sourced from reference TRBV7-3 and TRBJ2-5, is GAGVSQTPSNKVTEKGKYVELRCDPISGHTALYWYRQSLGQGPEFLIYFQGTGAADDSGLPNDRFFAVRPEGSVSTLKIQRTERGDSAVYLCASSTDGQETQYFGPGTRLLVL.